These 2 T cell receptor beta chains share one sample of origin, sequenced in a study of regulatory T cells in long-lasting Graves disease. Sequencing libraries for TCR beta were prepared with iRepertoire HTBI primers and Arm-PCR of CDR3 regions. TCRdb analysed the multiplex PCR reads with MiXCR anew, one entry per CDR3 protein. The data contain more than 300,000 distinct CDR3 sequences, 16% of them singletons. Time point: newly diagnosed GD, antithyroid drugs for less than 3 months. TCR sequences were obtained from RNA taken from PBMCs. These data also featured in a second study, about T cells in Graves' hyperthyroidism and ophthalmopathy.

Material: peripheral blood mononuclear cells (PBMCs), obtained at new diagnosis, from a patient treated with antithyroid drugs. These receptors were collected from a woman between 18 and 30 years old with Graves disease.

In its sample, this clonotype was seen many times. One junction end disagrees with the germline gene, perhaps due to a read error. V and J are TRBV5-1 and TRBJ1-4; the match to TRBD1 covers 11 bases. From germline, CDR1 is SGHRS and CDR2 YFSETQ. CDR3 length: 13 amino acids. CDR3 nucleotide sequence: TGTGCCAGCATGCGGGACAGGGGGGAAAAACTGTTTTTT. This sequence encodes CASMRDRGEKLFF.

This clonotype was seen repeatedly, ten times or more. J is TRBJ2-3 and V is TRBV29-1; maybe TRBD2 (6 bases). The CDR3 runs 14 residues. Germline V gene lookup returns CDR1 SQVTM and CDR2 ANQGSEA. Trimming took 6 bases from V and 6 from J, leaving 19 bases between them. CDR3 protein: CSVGREHPRDTQYF. The CDR3, as DNA: TGCAGCGTAGGTCGGGAGCACCCCCGCGATACGCAGTATTTT.